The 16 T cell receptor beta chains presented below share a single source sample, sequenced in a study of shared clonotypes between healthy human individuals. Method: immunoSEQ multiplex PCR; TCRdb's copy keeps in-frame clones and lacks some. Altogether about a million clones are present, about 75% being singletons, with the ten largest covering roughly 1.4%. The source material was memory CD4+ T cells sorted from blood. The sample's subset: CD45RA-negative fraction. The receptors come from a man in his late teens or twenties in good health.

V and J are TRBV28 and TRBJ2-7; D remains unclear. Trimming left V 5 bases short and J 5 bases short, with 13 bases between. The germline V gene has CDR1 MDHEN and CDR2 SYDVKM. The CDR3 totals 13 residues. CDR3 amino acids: CASSGNNWNEQYF. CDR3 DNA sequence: TGTGCCAGCAGTGGGAATAACTGGAACGAGCAGTACTTC.

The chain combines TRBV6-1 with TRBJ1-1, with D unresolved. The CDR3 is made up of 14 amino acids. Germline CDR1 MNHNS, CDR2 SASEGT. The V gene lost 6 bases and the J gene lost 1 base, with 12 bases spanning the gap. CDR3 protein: CASRLLFRNTEAFF. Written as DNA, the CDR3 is TGTGCCAGCAGGCTCCTTTTTAGGAACACTGAAGCTTTCTTT.

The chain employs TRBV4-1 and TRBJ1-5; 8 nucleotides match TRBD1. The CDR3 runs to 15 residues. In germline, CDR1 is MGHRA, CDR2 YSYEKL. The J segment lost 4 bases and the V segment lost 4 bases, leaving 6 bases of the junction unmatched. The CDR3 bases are TGCGCCAGCAGCCGCGGGGACAGGCTAAATCAGCCCCAGCATTTT. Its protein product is CASSRGDRLNQPQHF.

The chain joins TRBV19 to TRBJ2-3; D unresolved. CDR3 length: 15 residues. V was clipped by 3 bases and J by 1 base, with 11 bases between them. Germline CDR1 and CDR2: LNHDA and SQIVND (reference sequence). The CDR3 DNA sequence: TGTGCCAGTAGTATGAGTGCTGGGGGCACAGATACGCAGTATTTT. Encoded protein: CASSMSAGGTDTQYF.

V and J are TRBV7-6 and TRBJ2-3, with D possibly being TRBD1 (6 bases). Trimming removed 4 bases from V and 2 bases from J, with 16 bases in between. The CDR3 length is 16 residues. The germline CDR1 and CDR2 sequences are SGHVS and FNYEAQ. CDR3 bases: TGTGCCAGCAGCTCCCAGGGGCCCCTTCCCACAGATACGCAGTATTTT. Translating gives CASSSQGPLPTDTQYF.

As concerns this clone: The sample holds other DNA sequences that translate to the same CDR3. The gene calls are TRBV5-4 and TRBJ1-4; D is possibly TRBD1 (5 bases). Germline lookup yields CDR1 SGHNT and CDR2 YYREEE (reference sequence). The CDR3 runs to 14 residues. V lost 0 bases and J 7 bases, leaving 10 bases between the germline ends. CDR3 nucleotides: TGTGCCAGCAGCTTGGGGGGACGTCCTGAAAAACTGTTTTTT. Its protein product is CASSLGGRPEKLFF.

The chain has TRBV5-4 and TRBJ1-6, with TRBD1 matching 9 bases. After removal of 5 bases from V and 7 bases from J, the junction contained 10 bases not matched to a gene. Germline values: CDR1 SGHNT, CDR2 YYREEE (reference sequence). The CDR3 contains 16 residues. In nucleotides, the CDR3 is TGTGCCAGCAGTTTCCCGGGACAGGGTGGGAATTCACCCCTCCACTTT. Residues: CASSFPGQGGNSPLHF.

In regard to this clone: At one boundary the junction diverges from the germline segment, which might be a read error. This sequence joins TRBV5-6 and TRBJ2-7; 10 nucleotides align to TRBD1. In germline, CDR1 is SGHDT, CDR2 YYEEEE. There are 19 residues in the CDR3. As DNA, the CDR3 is TGTGCCACCAGCCCCAGGCCCCGGGACAGGGGATTTCGACAAGGAGAGCAGTACTTC. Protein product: CATSPRPRDRGFRQGEQYF. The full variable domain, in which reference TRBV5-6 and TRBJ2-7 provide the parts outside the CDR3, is DAGVTQSPTHLIKTRGQQVTLRCSPKSGHDTVSWYQQALGQGPQFIFQYYEEEERQRGNFPDRFSGHQFPNYSSELNVNALLLGDSALYLCATSPRPRDRGFRQGEQYFGPGTRLTVT.

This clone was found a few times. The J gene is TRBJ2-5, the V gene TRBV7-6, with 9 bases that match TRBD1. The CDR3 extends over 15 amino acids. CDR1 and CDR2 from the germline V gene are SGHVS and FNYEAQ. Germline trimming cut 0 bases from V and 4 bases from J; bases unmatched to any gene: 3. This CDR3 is CASSLAGTGRETQYF. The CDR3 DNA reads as TGTGCCAGCAGCTTAGCGGGGACAGGGAGAGAGACCCAGTACTTC.

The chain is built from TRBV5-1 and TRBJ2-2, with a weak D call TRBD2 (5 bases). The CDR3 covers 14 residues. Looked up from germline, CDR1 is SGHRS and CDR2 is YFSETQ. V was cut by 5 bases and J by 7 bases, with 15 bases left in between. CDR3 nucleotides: TGCGCCAGCAGGGAGCCGGGAACGAACGGGGAGCTGTTTTTT. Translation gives CASREPGTNGELFF.

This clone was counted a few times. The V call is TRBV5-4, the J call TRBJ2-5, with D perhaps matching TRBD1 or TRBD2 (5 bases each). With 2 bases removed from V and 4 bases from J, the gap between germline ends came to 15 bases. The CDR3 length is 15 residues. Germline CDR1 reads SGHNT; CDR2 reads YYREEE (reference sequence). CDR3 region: CASSFGAGGRETQYF. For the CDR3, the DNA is TGTGCCAGCAGCTTCGGGGCGGGCGGCCGAGAGACCCAGTACTTC.

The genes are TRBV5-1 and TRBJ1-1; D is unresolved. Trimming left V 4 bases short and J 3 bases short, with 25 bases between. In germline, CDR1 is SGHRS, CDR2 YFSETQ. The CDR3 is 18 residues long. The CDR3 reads CASSPKITATQGHTEAFF. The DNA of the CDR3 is TGCGCCAGCAGCCCGAAGATCACAGCCACCCAAGGGCACACTGAAGCTTTCTTT.

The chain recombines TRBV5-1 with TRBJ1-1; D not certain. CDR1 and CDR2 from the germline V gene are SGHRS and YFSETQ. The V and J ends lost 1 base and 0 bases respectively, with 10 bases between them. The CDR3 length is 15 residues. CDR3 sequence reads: CASSLMANVNTEAFF. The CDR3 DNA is TGCGCCAGCAGCTTGATGGCTAATGTGAACACTGAAGCTTTCTTT.

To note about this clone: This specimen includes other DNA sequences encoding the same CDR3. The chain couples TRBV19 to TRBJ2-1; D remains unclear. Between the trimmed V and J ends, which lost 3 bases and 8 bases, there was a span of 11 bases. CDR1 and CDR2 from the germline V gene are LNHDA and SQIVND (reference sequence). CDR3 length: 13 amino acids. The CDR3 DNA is TGTGCCAGTAGTATCGATGGCAGGTATGAGCAGTTCTTC. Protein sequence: CASSIDGRYEQFF. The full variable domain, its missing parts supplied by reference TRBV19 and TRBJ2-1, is DGGITQSPKYLFRKEGQNVTLSCEQNLNHDAMYWYRQDPGQGLRLIYYSQIVNDFQKGDIAEGYSVSREKKESFPLTVTSAQKNPTAFYLCASSIDGRYEQFFGPGTRLTVL.

In DNA, the CDR3 is TGCGCCAGCAGCTTGGGCGACAGGGTCCCCGCAGATACGCAGTATTTT. It encodes CASSLGDRVPADTQYF. The chain links TRBV5-1 to TRBJ2-3; the match to TRBD1 covers 7 bases. The CDR3 covers 16 residues. The germline V gene has CDR1 SGHRS and CDR2 YFSETQ. Trimming removed 0 bases from V and 4 bases from J; junction bases left unmatched: 8.

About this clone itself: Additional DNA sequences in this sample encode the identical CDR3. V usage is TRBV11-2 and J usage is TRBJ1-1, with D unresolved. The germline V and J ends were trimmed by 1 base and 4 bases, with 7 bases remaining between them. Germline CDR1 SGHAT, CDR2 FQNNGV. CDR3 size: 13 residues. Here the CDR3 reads CASSLAETTEAFF. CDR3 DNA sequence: TGTGCCAGCAGCTTAGCCGAGACCACTGAAGCTTTCTTT.